These T cell receptor beta chains were read from a single sample in a study of T cells in localized non-small cell lung cancer. Produced via immunoSEQ multiplex PCR; TCRdb's table is partial and in-frame only. Of 28,000 or so clones detected, roughly 86% appear once; the ten largest clones hold roughly 6.8%. Specimen: peripheral blood, collected before any cancer treatment. The receptor set was obtained from a male donor at least 60 years old with stage I lung adenocarcinoma. The CDR3 runs from the conserved cysteine through the conserved F or W. D genes are given only for firm matches. Clone size is shown for a subset of rows, as once, few, many or a class of expanded clone.

d_gene	v_gene	len	abundance	j_gene	CDR3nt	CDR3aa
.	TRBV6-5	15	.	TRBJ2-3	TGTGCCAGCAGGGGGACCGGGACTAGCACAGATACGCAGTATTTT	CASRGTGTSTDTQYF
TRBD2	TRBV5-1	15	.	TRBJ2-2	TGCGCCAGCAGCGGACTAGCGGGGGCGGACGGGGAGCTGTTTTTT	CASSGLAGADGELFF
.	TRBV4-2	15	once	TRBJ2-1	TGTGCCAGCAGCCAAGATCTGGCGGATTACAATGAGCAGTTCTTC	CASSQDLADYNEQFF
TRBD1	TRBV5-1	18	once	TRBJ2-6	TGCGCCAGCAGCTTGGAAGGGACAGGACGCTCTGGGGCCAACGTCCTGACTTTC	CASSLEGTGRSGANVLTF
.	TRBV5-4	15	once	TRBJ2-1	TGTGCCAGCGGGTTTATAGACGGCTCCTACAATGAGCAGTTCTTC	CASGFIDGSYNEQFF
TRBD1	TRBV7-8	14	.	TRBJ1-2	TGTGCCAGCAGCGCTCAACAGGGGCACTATGGCTACACCTTC	CASSAQQGHYGYTF
.	TRBV30	13	.	TRBJ1-1	TGTGCCTGGAAATATTACATGAACACTGAAGCTTTCTTT	CAWKYYMNTEAFF
.	TRBV7-9	14	.	TRBJ1-2	TGTGCCAGCAGCCCCGAACAGTATAGCTACGGCTACACCTTC	CASSPEQYSYGYTF
.	TRBV6-5	13	.	TRBJ2-2	TGTGCCAGCACCACACAGGGTACCGGGGAGCTGTTTTTT	CASTTQGTGELFF
.	TRBV28	13	.	TRBJ2-7	TGTGCCAGCAGTTCCACAGCCCCCTACGAGCAGTACTTC	CASSSTAPYEQYF
TRBD1	TRBV7-6	15	.	TRBJ1-5	TGTGCCAGCAGAGCGGGGACAGGGGATGGTCAGCCCCAGCATTTT	CASRAGTGDGQPQHF
.	TRBV7-5	17	once	TRBJ1-3	TGTGTCAGAAGCTTAGGCACCCCAGGGATGTCTGGAAACACCATATATTTT	CVRSLGTPGMSGNTIYF
TRBD2	TRBV18	15	once	TRBJ2-1	TGTGCCAGCTCACCTCCGGGACTAGCAGGAGATGAGCAGTTCTTC	CASSPPGLAGDEQFF
.	TRBV5-1	12	.	TRBJ1-1	TGCGCCAGCAGGGCCGAAGGTGCTGAAGCTTTCTTT	CASRAEGAEAFF
.	TRBV30	13	.	TRBJ1-1	TGTGCCTGGAGTGATATCGGGAACACTGAAGCTTTCTTT	CAWSDIGNTEAFF
.	TRBV7-2	13	.	TRBJ1-5	TGTGCCAGCAGCTTAGGGGGTTCGGGGTCCCAGCATTTT	CASSLGGSGSQHF
.	TRBV2	13	few	TRBJ1-5	TGTGCCAGCAGTCAAATAAGCAATCAGCCCCAGCATTTT	CASSQISNQPQHF
.	TRBV19	12	.	TRBJ1-6	TGTGCCAGTAGCGAGATGGTGTCACCCCTCCACTTT	CASSEMVSPLHF
.	TRBV28	17	.	TRBJ1-2	TGTGCCAGCAGTTTAATAGATAAGGAACGGCGTGTGGGGGACTACACCTTC	CASSLIDKERRVGDYTF
.	TRBV30	16	.	TRBJ2-4	TGTGCCTGGAGTTTCCAAAGGACCCCTGGCGCGGACATTCAGTACTTC	CAWSFQRTPGADIQYF
.	TRBV10-3	13	.	TRBJ1-6	TGTGCCATCGGTGGTTCCTATAATTCACCCCTCCACTTT	CAIGGSYNSPLHF
.	TRBV18	15	.	TRBJ2-7	TGTGCCAGCTCACCAGACCACATCAACAGATACGAGCAGTACTTC	CASSPDHINRYEQYF
TRBD1	TRBV4-3	16	.	TRBJ2-2	TGCGCCAGCAGCCAAGATCCTCAGGGGGATGCCGGGGAGCTGTTTTTT	CASSQDPQGDAGELFF
.	TRBV29-1	15	.	TRBJ2-1	TGCAGCGTTGAAGATCTATCTTTGGATGGTAATGAGCAGTTCTTC	CSVEDLSLDGNEQFF
.	TRBV2	15	.	TRBJ2-7	TGTGCCAGCATGAGGCAAGGGGTTCTCCTCCACGAGCAGTACTTC	CASMRQGVLLHEQYF
.	TRBV30	13	few	TRBJ1-6	TGTGCCTGGAGTGGACTCGAGGATTCACCCCTCCACTTT	CAWSGLEDSPLHF
.	TRBV7-9	12	.	TRBJ2-3	TGTGCCAGCAGCTTAGTGGCAGATACGCAGTATTTT	CASSLVADTQYF
.	TRBV5-1	14	once	TRBJ1-1	TGCGCCAGCAGCTTCCGGGGTTTGAACACTGAAGCTTTCTTT	CASSFRGLNTEAFF
TRBD1	TRBV30	15	.	TRBJ1-2	TGTGCCTGGAGTGTACAAGCAGGGGGCAGCTATGGCTACACCTTC	CAWSVQAGGSYGYTF
TRBD2	TRBV6-5	15	.	TRBJ2-1	TGTGCCAGCAGTAACCGACTAGCTCTCGGCACTGAGCAGTTCTTC	CASSNRLALGTEQFF